Listed here are 13 T cell receptor beta chains from one sample, sequenced in a study of cytomegalovirus exposure and HLA in healthy donors. With 60 Vbeta and 13 Jbeta primers, the PCR was carried out. Data came from immunoSEQ multiplex PCR; TCRdb stores just in-frame clones and leaves some out. The sample holds about 140,000 clones, roughly 73% seen once. The specimen sequenced was PBMCs. These receptors all come from a man aged 18 to 29 in good health and CMV-seropositive.

Only a few counts were recorded for this clone. V usage is TRBV5-1 and J usage is TRBJ2-2, with no clear D. V shed 0 bases and J shed 4 bases, with 7 bases lying between them. CDR3 length equals 14 residues. The germline V gene has CDR1 SGHRS and CDR2 YFSETQ. For the CDR3, the DNA is TGCGCCAGCAGCTTGGGGTTTAGCACCGGGGAGCTGTTTTTT. Translating it yields CASSLGFSTGELFF. Looking up the rest from reference TRBV5-1 and TRBJ2-2 gives the full variable domain: KAGVTQTPRYLIKTRGQQVTLSCSPISGHRSVSWYQQTPGQGLQFLFEYFSETQRNKGNFPGRFSGRQFSNSRSEMNVSTLELGDSALYLCASSLGFSTGELFFGEGSRLTVL.

This chain uses TRBV6-5 with TRBJ1-3, with D possibly matching TRBD1 (6 bases). Trimming left V 5 bases short and J 2 bases short, with 10 bases between. The V gene's germline CDR1 is MNHEY and CDR2 SVGAGI. The CDR3 extends over 14 amino acids. The CDR3 nucleotides are TGTGCCAGCAGTAGAGGACAGACTGGAAACACCATATATTTT. Translation: CASSRGQTGNTIYF.

The V gene is TRBV7-2, the J gene TRBJ1-2, with TRBD1 as a possible D gene (6 bases). Germline V gives CDR1 SGHTA, CDR2 FQGNSA. The germline V and J ends were trimmed by 2 bases and 7 bases, with 17 bases remaining between them. The CDR3 is 15 residues long. The CDR3 is CASSLLGGARGGYTF. The CDR3 coding sequence is TGTGCCAGCAGCTTATTGGGAGGGGCCAGGGGTGGCTACACCTTC.

This clone appeared a few times. J is TRBJ2-3 and V is TRBV27; a weak D match, TRBD1 (5 bases). This CDR3 has 15 residues. Germline CDR1 reads MNHEY; CDR2 reads SMNVEV (reference sequence). The V and J ends lost 5 bases and 3 bases respectively, with 15 bases between them. For the CDR3, the DNA is TGTGCCAGCAGTCCGACGACAGTTAGGACAGATACGCAGTATTTT. Translating it yields CASSPTTVRTDTQYF.

The rearrangement uses TRBV4-1 and TRBJ2-2; 10 bases map to TRBD1. The CDR3 totals 16 residues. Germline CDR1 and CDR2: MGHRA and YSYEKL. V gave up 4 bases and J gave up 2 bases; unmatched junction bases: 4. CDR3 DNA sequence: TGCGCCAGCAGCCCCCGGACAGGGGGAAACACCGGGGAGCTGTTTTTT. It specifies CASSPRTGGNTGELFF.

The chain employs TRBV5-4 and TRBJ2-3; a weak D match, TRBD2 (6 bases). The CDR3 length is 16 residues. The ends were cut back, 7 bases at V and 4 bases at J, with 22 bases in the middle. Per germline, CDR1 SGHNT and CDR2 YYREEE (reference sequence). This CDR3 reads CASRPMGGESADTQYF. The CDR3 DNA follows: TGTGCCAGCCGACCAATGGGGGGAGAAAGCGCAGATACGCAGTATTTT.

This chain uses TRBV27 with TRBJ1-1; tentative D call: TRBD1 (6 bases). The CDR3 totals 14 residues. Trimming took 6 bases from V and 5 from J, leaving 16 bases between them. CDR1 is MNHEY and CDR2 is SMNVEV in the germline V gene (reference sequence). CDR3 residues: CASRQGGRSTEAFF. CDR3 DNA sequence: TGTGCCAGCAGGCAAGGGGGTAGGAGTACTGAAGCTTTCTTT.

The table lists this clone with a few counts. The chain employs TRBV9 and TRBJ2-1; TRBD2 agrees at 14 bases. Germline lookup yields CDR1 SGDLS and CDR2 YYNGEE. The CDR3 runs 16 residues. The J segment lost 2 bases and the V segment lost 3 bases, leaving 1 base of the junction unmatched. The CDR3 DNA sequence: TGTGCCAGCAGCGGGGGACTAGCGGGGGCCTACAATGAGCAGTTCTTC. It codes for CASSGGLAGAYNEQFF.

Worth noting for this clone: Other DNA sequences in the sample encode the same CDR3. The chain employs TRBV7-9 and TRBJ1-5, with D maybe TRBD1 (5 bases). The CDR3 consists of 14 residues. Germline V CDR1 and CDR2: SEHNR, FQNEAQ (reference sequence). The germline V and J ends were trimmed by 1 base and 1 base, with 5 bases remaining between them. The CDR3 coding sequence is TGTGCCAGCAGCTTAGGACAGAGCAATCAGCCCCAGCATTTT. It encodes CASSLGQSNQPQHF.

The J gene is TRBJ2-6, the V gene TRBV11-1, with TRBD1 matching over 9 bases. V lost 3 bases to trimming and J lost 1 base; unmatched junction nucleotides: 4. Germline V gives CDR1 SGHAT, CDR2 FQDESV (reference sequence). This CDR3 contains 17 residues. The CDR3 here is CASSLGTGHSGANVLTF. The DNA of the CDR3 is TGTGCCAGCAGCTTGGGGACAGGGCATTCTGGGGCCAACGTCCTGACTTTC.

The rearrangement uses TRBV28 and TRBJ2-7; no reliable D call. The V gene lost 7 bases and the J gene lost 3 bases, with 19 bases spanning the gap. Germline CDR1 is MDHEN and CDR2 is SYDVKM. The CDR3 spans 15 residues. The CDR3 region is CASTTVGPGHYEQYF. As DNA, the CDR3 is TGTGCCAGCACTACAGTGGGCCCTGGTCACTACGAGCAGTACTTC.

The chain recombines TRBV7-9 with TRBJ2-3; D is uncertain. This CDR3 contains 13 residues. Trimming pared 5 bases from V and 2 bases from J, leaving 8 bases between. CDR1 is SEHNR, CDR2 FQNEAQ, per germline (reference sequence). CDR3: CASSPTTTDTQYF. CDR3 nucleotides: TGTGCCAGCAGCCCCACTACCACAGATACGCAGTATTTT. Full variable domain (rest looked up from reference TRBV7-9 and TRBJ2-3): DTGVSQNPRHKITKRGQNVTFRCDPISEHNRLYWYRQTLGQGPEFLTYFQNEAQLEKSRLLSDRFSAERPKGSFSTLEIQRTEQGDSAMYLCASSPTTTDTQYFGPGTRLTVL.

The V gene is TRBV28, the J gene TRBJ2-7; 7 bases match TRBD1. The CDR3 sequence is 13 residues long. In germline, CDR1 is MDHEN, CDR2 SYDVKM. The V and J ends lost 8 bases and 4 bases, in that order; junction bases with no gene match: 8. The CDR3 nucleotides are TGTGCCAGCCTCAGGGGGATGAGTTACGAGCAGTACTTC. This gives the protein CASLRGMSYEQYF.